This T cell receptor beta chain was documented in a study of blood T cell repertoires in COVID-19. Looking at the study overall: Spain, Italy and the United States supplied samples that represented acute and convalescent COVID-19.

Original methodology: How many nucleated cells were present was estimated from reference gene primer amplification. Data came from immunoSEQ multiplex PCR; TCRdb stores just in-frame clones and leaves some out. The V and J calls and clone size come from that table; D and trimming were worked out from the DNA. The sample records about 210,000 clones, approximately 86% being singletons. J was trimmed by 6 bases and V by 4 bases; bases with no gene match: 6. The V gene's germline CDR1 is SGHRS and CDR2 YFSETQ. The CDR3 contains 14 residues. The receptor comes from a man aged 35-49 years with acute or convalescent COVID-19. The chain links TRBV5-1 to TRBJ1-2, with 10 bases that match TRBD1. The material sequenced was peripheral blood. CDR3 sequence: CASSLTGGGDGYTF. DNA of the CDR3: TGCGCCAGCAGCCTGACAGGGGGCGGTGATGGCTACACCTTC.